Listed below are T cell receptor beta chains from one sample, sequenced in a study of monozygotic twins with inflammatory bowel disease. TCRdb reanalyzed the 5' RACE reads, giving one entry per CDR3 protein sequence and no DNA. The sample has a few hundred thousand distinct CDR3 sequences; the top ten hold less than 2.5%. Sequencing was performed on blood. Receptors were obtained from a human donor with ulcerative colitis or Crohn's disease, or a healthy co-twin of an affected twin (not recorded which). Both conserved end residues are part of each CDR3.

J: TRBJ1-5
V: TRBV5-1
CDR3: CASSLEGLRGPQHF

J: TRBJ2-7
V: TRBV6-1
CDR3: CASRDGISPLFYEQYF

J: TRBJ1-1
V: TRBV5-1
CDR3: CASSLVGGATEAFF

J: TRBJ2-1
V: TRBV6-1
CDR3: CASRDGAGGNHNEQFF

J: TRBJ2-3
V: TRBV7-2
CDR3: CASSSVGVGDTQYF

J: TRBJ2-6
V: TRBV19
CDR3: CASSLGSRANVLTF

J: TRBJ1-2
V: TRBV7-2
CDR3: CASRPGGRSNYGYTF

J: TRBJ1-5
V: TRBV10-2
CDR3: CASGRSNQPQHF

J: TRBJ2-5
V: TRBV5-1
CDR3: CASRGGTETQYF

J: TRBJ2-1
V: TRBV20-1
CDR3: CSAFPTPRGNEQFF

J: TRBJ2-7
V: TRBV15
CDR3: CATSRTGKYEQYF

J: TRBJ2-5
V: TRBV20-1
CDR3: CSPGQGLETQYF

J: TRBJ2-2
V: TRBV3-1
CDR3: CASSAGYGELFF

J: TRBJ2-7
V: TRBV29-1
CDR3: CSVARDSYEQYF

J: TRBJ1-1
V: TRBV3-1
CDR3: CASSRDTHTEAFF

J: TRBJ1-5
V: TRBV5-5
CDR3: CASSPRDGEYSNQPQHF

J: TRBJ1-6
V: TRBV25-1
CDR3: CATSRAGSVSPLHF

J: TRBJ2-2
V: TRBV20-1
CDR3: CSASGRRNTGELFF

J: TRBJ2-7
V: TRBV2
CDR3: CASRATGTLILYEQYF

J: TRBJ2-1
V: TRBV5-4
CDR3: CASSLVGGTGDNEQFF

J: TRBJ2-7
V: TRBV20-1
CDR3: CSARSGPSYEQYF

J: TRBJ1-4
V: TRBV18
CDR3: CASSRDSEKLFF

J: TRBJ2-7
V: TRBV7-8
CDR3: CASSSFGEAYEQYF

J: TRBJ2-7
V: TRBV7-2
CDR3: CASSITSGGVSYEQYF

J: TRBJ2-6
V: TRBV12-3/TRBV12-4
CDR3: CASRTSGTNLLSGANVLTF

J: TRBJ1-2
V: TRBV7-2
CDR3: CASSLASPRMTRSGYTF

J: TRBJ2-7
V: TRBV5-1
CDR3: CASSLALTSGYEQYF

J: TRBJ2-1
V: TRBV6-5
CDR3: CASSWGSSAYNEQFF

J: TRBJ1-6
V: TRBV27
CDR3: CASSFAPHLADSPLHF

J: TRBJ2-2
V: TRBV11-2
CDR3: CASSLARSGELFF

J: TRBJ2-2
V: TRBV5-1
CDR3: CASSLGRGGPPAGELFF

J: TRBJ1-1
V: TRBV7-9
CDR3: CASSSAVVRRNTEAFF

J: TRBJ2-3
V: TRBV6-1
CDR3: CASSWDRSTDTQYF

J: TRBJ2-1
V: TRBV7-2
CDR3: CASSLGPLRSSYNEQFF

J: TRBJ2-7
V: TRBV18
CDR3: CASSPGGTSYEQYF

J: TRBJ1-2
V: TRBV30
CDR3: CAWSVGGYGYTF

J: TRBJ2-1
V: TRBV28
CDR3: CASTHSRRTGQNGYNEQFF

J: TRBJ1-1
V: TRBV5-1
CDR3: CASSLEGPEAFF

J: TRBJ2-1
V: TRBV5-1
CDR3: CASSLGDGPHNEQFF

J: TRBJ2-7
V: TRBV28
CDR3: CASNNHYEQYF